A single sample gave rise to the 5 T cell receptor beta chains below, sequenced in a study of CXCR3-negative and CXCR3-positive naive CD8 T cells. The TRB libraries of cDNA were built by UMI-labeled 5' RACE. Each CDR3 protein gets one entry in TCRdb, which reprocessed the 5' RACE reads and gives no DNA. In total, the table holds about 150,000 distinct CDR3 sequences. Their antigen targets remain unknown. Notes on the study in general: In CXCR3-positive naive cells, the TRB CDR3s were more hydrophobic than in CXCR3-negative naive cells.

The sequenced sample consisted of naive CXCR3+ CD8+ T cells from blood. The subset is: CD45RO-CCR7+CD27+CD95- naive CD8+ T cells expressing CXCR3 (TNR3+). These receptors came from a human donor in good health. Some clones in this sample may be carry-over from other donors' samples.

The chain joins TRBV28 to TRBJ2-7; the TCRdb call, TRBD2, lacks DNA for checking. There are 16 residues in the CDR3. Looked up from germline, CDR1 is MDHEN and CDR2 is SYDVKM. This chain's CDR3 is CASSPTLGTSGYEQYF.

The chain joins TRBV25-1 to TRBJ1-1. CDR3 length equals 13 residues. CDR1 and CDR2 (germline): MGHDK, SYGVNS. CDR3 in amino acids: CASSEGEDTEAFF.

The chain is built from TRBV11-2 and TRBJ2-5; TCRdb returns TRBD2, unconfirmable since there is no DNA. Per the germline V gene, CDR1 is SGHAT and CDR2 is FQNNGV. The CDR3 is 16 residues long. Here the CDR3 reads CASSQWPAGTEETQYF.

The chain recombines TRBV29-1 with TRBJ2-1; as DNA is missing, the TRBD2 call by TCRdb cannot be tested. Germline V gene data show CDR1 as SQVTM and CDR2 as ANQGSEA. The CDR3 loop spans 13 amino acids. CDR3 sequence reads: CSVEKRGPNEQFF.

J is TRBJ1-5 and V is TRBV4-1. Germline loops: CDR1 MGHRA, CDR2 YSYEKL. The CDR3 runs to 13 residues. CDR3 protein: CASSQASNQPQHF.